This T cell receptor (beta chain) was captured in a study of T cell repertoires in ileal Crohn's disease. Study-level information: At surgery, about 34% of patients smoked, with median disease duration roughly 8.3 years. Study observations and caveats: Compared with non-smokers, active smokers at surgery showed more clonal expansions.

Only one count was recorded for this clone. Its target is not known. Sequenced by immunoSEQ multiplex PCR; TCRdb stores in-frame clones only, minus some. The sample shows about 5,400 clones, roughly 87% of them seen only once. The time point is: inflamed ileum from the surgical specimen. The TCR sequence derives from an adult with Crohn's disease. The sequenced sample consisted of ileal tissue.

Here the CDR3 DNA reads TGCAGCGTTGTAGGAGGAATCACAGATACGCAGTATTTT. Its translation: CSVVGGITDTQYF. V usage is TRBV29-1 and J usage is TRBJ2-3; possibly TRBD2 for D (5 bases). V dropped 4 bases and J dropped 2 bases, with 10 bases sitting between them. The V gene's germline CDR1 is SQVTM and CDR2 ANQGSEA. The CDR3 length is 13 residues.